A selection of T cell receptor beta chains follows, all from one sample in a study of blood T cell repertoires in COVID-19. The method was immunoSEQ multiplex PCR; TCRdb's version includes in-frame clones alone and lacks a portion of them. This table has approximately 300,000 clones, about 85% appearing once. The sample consisted of PBMCs or T cells enriched from blood (not recorded which). The receptors shown here come from a woman between 25 and 40 years old who had recovered from COVID-19. Each CDR3 is given with its conserved first and last residue. A D gene is named only where the DNA matches it firmly. Rows may omit the clone size; those that give it use once, few, many or a size class.

size: NA
length: 15
V: TRBV5-1
D: NA
J: TRBJ1-4
CDR3: CASSPRADTNEKLFF
DNA: TGCGCCAGCAGCCCCAGGGCCGATACTAATGAAAAACTGTTTTTT

size: few
length: 14
V: TRBV25-1
D: NA
J: TRBJ2-2
CDR3: CASGRTANTGELFF
DNA: TGTGCCAGCGGAAGGACAGCAAACACCGGGGAGCTGTTTTTT

size: NA
length: 15
V: TRBV5-6
D: NA
J: TRBJ2-1
CDR3: CASSLYGGAYNEQFF
DNA: TGTGCCAGCAGCTTGTACGGGGGAGCCTACAATGAGCAGTTCTTC

size: NA
length: 18
V: TRBV18
D: NA
J: TRBJ2-4
CDR3: CASSLKVGPYGAKNIQYF
DNA: TGTGCCAGCTCGCTAAAGGTGGGCCCGTATGGAGCCAAAAACATTCAGTACTTC

size: NA
length: 13
V: TRBV12-5
D: NA
J: TRBJ1-1
CDR3: CASGLSGFAEAFF
DNA: TGTGCTAGTGGTTTGTCGGGGTTCGCTGAAGCTTTCTTT

size: few
length: 15
V: TRBV7-8
D: NA
J: TRBJ1-3
CDR3: CASSLAGVTGNTIYF
DNA: TGTGCCAGCAGCTTAGCAGGGGTAACTGGAAACACCATATATTTT

size: NA
length: 13
V: TRBV6-1
D: NA
J: TRBJ2-2
CDR3: CASSESGGGELFF
DNA: TGTGCCAGCAGTGAATCAGGTGGCGGGGAGCTGTTTTTT

size: once
length: 16
V: TRBV6-6
D: TRBD2
J: TRBJ2-1
CDR3: CASIQEGTSHGDEQFF
DNA: TGTGCCAGCATCCAAGAGGGGACTAGCCACGGGGATGAGCAGTTCTTC

size: NA
length: 14
V: TRBV15
D: TRBD1
J: TRBJ2-7
CDR3: CATSRTGNSYEQYF
DNA: TGTGCCACCAGCAGGACAGGGAACTCCTACGAGCAGTACTTC

size: NA
length: 11
V: TRBV20-1
D: NA
J: TRBJ1-2
CDR3: CSASWGDGYTF
DNA: TGCAGTGCTAGTTGGGGGGATGGCTACACCTTC

size: NA
length: 15
V: TRBV7-2
D: NA
J: TRBJ2-1
CDR3: CASSLDGQAYNEQFF
DNA: TGTGCCAGCAGCTTAGATGGCCAGGCCTACAATGAGCAGTTCTTC

size: NA
length: 16
V: TRBV2
D: NA
J: TRBJ2-6
CDR3: CASRAPGSSGANVLTF
DNA: TGTGCCTCCAGAGCTCCAGGGTCGTCTGGGGCCAACGTCCTGACTTTC

size: NA
length: 15
V: TRBV4-1
D: NA
J: TRBJ2-5
CDR3: CASSQEGNRQETQYF
DNA: TGCGCCAGCAGCCAAGAAGGAAACAGGCAAGAGACCCAGTACTTC

size: NA
length: 18
V: TRBV7-8
D: NA
J: TRBJ1-5
CDR3: CASSLRSGRTYSNQPQHF
DNA: TGTGCCAGCAGCTTAAGGTCGGGCCGGACTTATAGCAATCAGCCCCAGCATTTT

size: NA
length: 15
V: TRBV27
D: NA
J: TRBJ2-1
CDR3: CASSSGAGVYNEQFF
DNA: TGTGCCAGCAGTTCGGGGGCGGGAGTCTACAATGAGCAGTTCTTC

size: NA
length: 15
V: TRBV6-5
D: TRBD2
J: TRBJ2-3
CDR3: CASSLLAGGTDTQYF
DNA: TGTGCCAGCAGCCTCCTAGCGGGGGGTACAGATACGCAGTATTTT

size: NA
length: 12
V: TRBV6-5
D: NA
J: TRBJ2-4
CDR3: CASSVLKNIQYF
DNA: TGTGCCAGCAGCGTACTTAAAAACATTCAGTACTTC

size: NA
length: 12
V: TRBV9
D: NA
J: TRBJ1-1
CDR3: CASSVDGLVAFF
DNA: TGTGCCAGCAGCGTAGACGGGTTGGTAGCTTTCTTT